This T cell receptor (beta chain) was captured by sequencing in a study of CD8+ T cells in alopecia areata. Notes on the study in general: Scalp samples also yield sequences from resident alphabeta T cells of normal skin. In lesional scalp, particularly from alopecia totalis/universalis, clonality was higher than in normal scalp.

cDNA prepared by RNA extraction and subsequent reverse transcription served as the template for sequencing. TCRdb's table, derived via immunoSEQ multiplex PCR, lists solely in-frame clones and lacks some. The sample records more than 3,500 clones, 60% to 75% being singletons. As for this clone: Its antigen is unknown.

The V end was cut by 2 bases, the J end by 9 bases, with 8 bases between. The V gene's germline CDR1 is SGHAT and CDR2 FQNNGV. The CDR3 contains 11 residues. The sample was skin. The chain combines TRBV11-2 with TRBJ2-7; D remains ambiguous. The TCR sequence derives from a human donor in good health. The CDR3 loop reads CASSLPGLQYF. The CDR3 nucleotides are TGTGCCAGCAGCTTACCGGGTTTGCAGTACTTC.